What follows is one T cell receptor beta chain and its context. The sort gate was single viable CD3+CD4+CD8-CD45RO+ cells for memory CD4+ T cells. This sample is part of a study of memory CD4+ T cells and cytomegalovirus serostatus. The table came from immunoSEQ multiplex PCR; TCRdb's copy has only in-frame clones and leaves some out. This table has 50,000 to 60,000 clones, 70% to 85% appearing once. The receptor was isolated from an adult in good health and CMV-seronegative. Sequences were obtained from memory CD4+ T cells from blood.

CDR3 nucleotides: TGTGCCAGCTCACCGGAACAGGGATCGCACAATGAGCAGTTCTTC. It codes for CASSPEQGSHNEQFF. The chain carries TRBV18 and TRBJ2-1; D might be TRBD1 (6 bases). The CDR3 extends over 15 amino acids. Per germline, CDR1 KGHSH and CDR2 LQKENI. The V end was cut by 3 bases, the J end by 5 bases, with 14 bases between. The variable domain in full, with the rest retrieved from reference TRBV18 and TRBJ2-1, is NAGVMQNPRHLVRRRGQEARLRCSPMKGHSHVYWYRQLPEEGLKFMVYLQKENIIDESGMPKERFSAEFPKEGPSILRIQQVVRGDSAAYFCASSPEQGSHNEQFFGPGTRLTVL.